This record covers a single T cell receptor (beta chain). The CDR3 contains 13 residues. CDR1 and CDR2 (germline): SGHTA, FQGTGA. The V and J ends lost 5 bases and 7 bases, in that order; junction bases with no gene match: 4. A second PCR of roughly 6 to 12 cycles used a sample-barcoded 5' primer and a J-beta primer mix. TCRdb re-analysed the 5' RACE reads in MiXCR, keeping a single row per CDR3 protein. The table lists about 780,000 distinct CDR3 sequences, 35% to 60% of them singletons. The sample originates from a study of blood T cells in healthy people across ages. This chain links TRBV7-3 with TRBJ2-4, with 8 bases identical to TRBD2. This TCR was recovered from an elderly man in good health. The sequenced sample was blood. The chain's CDR3 is CASSAGTRNIQYF. The CDR3 nucleotides are TGTGCCAGCAGCGCGGGGACTAGGAACATTCAGTACTTC.